This T cell receptor (beta chain) was captured in a study of human T cells and chemical hapten exposure. In the study overall: Slight differences in pooled library volume were the main source of varying TCR yields across samples.

Comment on this clonotype: The antigen is undetermined.

The time point here: healthy volunteer bleed at 2 weeks. Before extraction, the whole blood was not fractionated, and total RNA was taken from it. The library gave individual cDNA molecules unique molecular identifiers. In the source study's methods: The median was around 89,000 TCRs per sample, ranging roughly 20,000 to 750,000. Each CDR3 protein is one row after TCRdb ran MiXCR on the RACE reads. TCRdb's processing, not the study's, gives the V and J calls here. The sample has 45,000 or so distinct CDR3 sequences, about 4.5% seen once. Overall study results and limits: DPC sensitization did not alter TCRs above 1 in 1000 frequency.

Germline V gene sequence: CDR1 SGHVS, CDR2 FQNEAQ. V dropped 1 base and J dropped 2; count of bases not matched to a gene: 2. This CDR3 region has 14 residues. Sequencing input: whole blood. The clonotype originates from a human donor in good health. Some clones in this sample may be carry-over from other donors' samples. The chain is built from TRBV7-8 and TRBJ2-7; 7 nucleotides line up with TRBD1. Here the CDR3 DNA reads TGTGCCAGCAGCTTAGTGGGACAGACCTACGAGCAGTACTTC. It encodes CASSLVGQTYEQYF.